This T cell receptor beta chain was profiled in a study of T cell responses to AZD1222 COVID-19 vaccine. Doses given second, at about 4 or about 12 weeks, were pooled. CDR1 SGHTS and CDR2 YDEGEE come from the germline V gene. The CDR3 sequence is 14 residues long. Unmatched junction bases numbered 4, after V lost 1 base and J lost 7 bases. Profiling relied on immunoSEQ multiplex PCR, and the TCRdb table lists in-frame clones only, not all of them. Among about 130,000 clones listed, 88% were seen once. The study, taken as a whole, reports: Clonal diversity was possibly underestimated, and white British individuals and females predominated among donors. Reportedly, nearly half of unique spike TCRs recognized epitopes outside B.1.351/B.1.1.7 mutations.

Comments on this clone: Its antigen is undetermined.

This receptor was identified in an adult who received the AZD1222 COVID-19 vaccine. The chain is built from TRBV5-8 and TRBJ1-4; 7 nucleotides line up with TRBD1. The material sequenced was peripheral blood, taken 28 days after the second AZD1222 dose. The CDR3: CASSLTGAGEKLFF. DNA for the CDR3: TGTGCCAGCAGCTTGACAGGGGCTGGTGAAAAACTGTTTTTT.